This is a list of T cell receptor beta chains from one sample in a study of regulatory T cells in long-lasting Graves disease. TCRdb analysed the multiplex PCR reads with MiXCR anew, one entry per CDR3 protein. The sample has some 370,000 distinct CDR3 sequences, 23% seen once. This material consisted of peripheral blood mononuclear cells (PBMCs), taken when the disease was refractory, from a patient treated with antithyroid drugs. The receptors derive from a middle-aged woman with Graves disease. Each CDR3 is given with its conserved first and last residue. Each record gives: V gene, J gene, CDR3 protein.

V: TRBV3-1; J: TRBJ2-4; CDR3: CASSQGTVAGRDPGIIQYF
V: TRBV2; J: TRBJ2-1; CDR3: CASSVQEGSEQFF
V: TRBV7-9; J: TRBJ2-2; CDR3: CASSHTRGTGSTGELFF
V: TRBV29-1; J: TRBJ1-4; CDR3: CSVAGTGGEKLFF
V: TRBV12-5; J: TRBJ2-2; CDR3: CASGLLTGGAAGELFF
V: TRBV3-1; J: TRBJ2-6; CDR3: CASSQSGANVLTF
V: TRBV2; J: TRBJ2-5; CDR3: CASNGQGGEETQYF
V: TRBV27; J: TRBJ2-5; CDR3: CASSSRTGSYQETQYF
V: TRBV28; J: TRBJ1-1; CDR3: CASKEGMIAFF
V: TRBV6-6; J: TRBJ2-7; CDR3: CASSYSSAAYEQYF
V: TRBV12-3/TRBV12-4; J: TRBJ2-3; CDR3: CASRNQGLQTDTQYF
V: TRBV12-3/TRBV12-4; J: TRBJ2-5; CDR3: CASTQAAGTQETQYF
V: TRBV27; J: TRBJ1-5; CDR3: CASSPRTGFQPQHF
V: TRBV2; J: TRBJ2-7; CDR3: CASSLSRLGEQYF
V: TRBV11-3; J: TRBJ2-2; CDR3: CASSVVQTGELFF
V: TRBV9; J: TRBJ2-7; CDR3: CASSVDTGYYEQYF
V: TRBV28; J: TRBJ2-7; CDR3: CASREGGGIEQYF
V: TRBV12-3/TRBV12-4; J: TRBJ1-5; CDR3: CASSLSVQTEQHF
V: TRBV2; J: TRBJ2-4; CDR3: CASSEGASGPQGIQYF
V: TRBV7-9; J: TRBJ1-1; CDR3: CASSLLRFLNTEAFF
V: TRBV28; J: TRBJ1-5; CDR3: CASSFVRGNQPQHF
V: TRBV20-1; J: TRBJ2-7; CDR3: CSAQGLAIYEQYF
V: TRBV2; J: TRBJ2-5; CDR3: CASSEMQGTTIQETQYF
V: TRBV28; J: TRBJ2-7; CDR3: CASIRQGRNEQYF
V: TRBV28; J: TRBJ2-2; CDR3: CATKGQGHTGELFF
V: TRBV28; J: TRBJ2-5; CDR3: CASSLGQGVTQYF
V: TRBV20-1; J: TRBJ1-5; CDR3: CSAPLKGGIDNQPQHF
V: TRBV9; J: TRBJ2-5; CDR3: CASSGTGTGGETQYF
V: TRBV3-1; J: TRBJ2-5; CDR3: CASSHLAGDLETQYF
V: TRBV7-2; J: TRBJ1-5; CDR3: CASSLRPYSNQPQHF
V: TRBV2; J: TRBJ2-7; CDR3: CASPGEQSPITF
V: TRBV6-1; J: TRBJ2-5; CDR3: CASSRQRETQYF
V: TRBV15; J: TRBJ1-1; CDR3: CATSMTGYTEAFF
V: TRBV28; J: TRBJ2-4; CDR3: CASSLAGNLAKNIQYF
V: TRBV6-2/TRBV6-3; J: TRBJ2-3; CDR3: CASSYSMFGTGIHTQYF
V: TRBV11-2; J: TRBJ1-4; CDR3: CASSLAGTANEKLFF